The 26 T cell receptor beta chains listed next were all sequenced from one sample in a study of T cell responses to AZD1222 COVID-19 vaccine. Measured with immunoSEQ multiplex PCR; TCRdb has only the in-frame clones, and not every one. The table includes 110,000 or so clones, about 82% detected once. The sample in question was peripheral blood, obtained on day 0 of AZD1222 vaccination. These receptors all stem from an adult in good health.

The chain couples TRBV7-8 to TRBJ2-6; D gene unclear. The CDR3 extends over 13 amino acids. V lost 6 bases, J lost 6 bases, and 9 bases lay in between. The germline V gene encodes CDR1 SGHVS and CDR2 FQNEAQ. CDR3 nucleotides: TGTGCCAGCAGGCCAACAATGGCCAACGTCCTGACTTTC. Its translation: CASRPTMANVLTF.

This rearrangement joins TRBV6-5 to TRBJ1-2; TRBD1 aligns across 7 bases. The CDR3 length is 14 residues. Trimming at V came to 10 bases and at J to 5 bases, leaving 13 bases not matched to a gene. Germline lookup yields CDR1 MNHEY and CDR2 SVGAGI. DNA for the CDR3: TGTGCCACATGGCAGGGCGAGGGGGCATATGGCTACACCTTC. Translating gives CATWQGEGAYGYTF.

V usage is TRBV6-1 and J usage is TRBJ2-1, with 14 positions matching TRBD2. V lost 3 bases and J lost 2; bases outside the gene matches: 0. CDR3 length: 16 residues. Germline V lookup: CDR1 MNHNS, CDR2 SASEGT. This CDR3 reads CASSETSGGAYNEQFF. The CDR3 DNA sequence: TGTGCCAGCAGTGAGACTAGCGGGGGGGCCTACAATGAGCAGTTCTTC.

The chain is built from TRBV4-2 and TRBJ2-7; no clear D. Trimming removed 4 bases from V and 7 bases from J, with 14 bases in between. This CDR3 is built from 13 residues. Germline CDR1 and CDR2: LGHNA and YNFKEQ. The CDR3 loop is CASSLGWAEEQYF. The DNA for the CDR3 is TGTGCCAGCAGCCTCGGGTGGGCGGAAGAGCAGTACTTC.

The V and J genes are TRBV28 and TRBJ1-2; possible D gene TRBD1, 5 bases. Trimming cost V 0 bases and J 9 bases, with 23 bases left between them. Germline V gene sequence: CDR1 MDHEN, CDR2 SYDVKM. The CDR3 is made up of 17 amino acids. The DNA of the CDR3 is TGTGCCAGCAGTTTATGGGTACAGGCGAGGAGGGTCGCACGCTACACCTTC. It translates to CASSLWVQARRVARYTF.

The chain combines TRBV11-3 with TRBJ2-2; D not resolved. This CDR3 is built from 13 residues. Trimming took off 1 base at V and 6 bases at J, with 6 bases between the two ends. Per germline, CDR1 SGHNT and CDR2 YENEEA. This chain's CDR3 is CASSLVAAGELFF. CDR3 nucleotide sequence: TGTGCCAGCAGCTTAGTGGCGGCCGGGGAGCTGTTTTTT.

The chain links TRBV7-2 to TRBJ2-1, with TRBD1 identical over 9 bases. The V and J ends lost 5 bases and 3 bases, in that order; junction bases with no gene match: 5. CDR3 length equals 15 residues. Germline assignment: CDR1 SGHTA and CDR2 FQGNSA. CDR3 nucleotide sequence: TGTGCCAGCAGCCGGGGACAGGGTAGCTACAATGAGCAGTTCTTC. Encoded protein: CASSRGQGSYNEQFF.

The V and J genes are TRBV6-2 or TRBV6-3 and TRBJ2-2; D ambiguous. V was pared by 2 bases and J by 1 base, with 5 bases between. Germline-derived CDR1 and CDR2 are MNHEY and SVGEGT. The CDR3 covers 14 residues. The chain's CDR3 is CASSYPRNTGELFF. In nucleotides, the CDR3 is TGTGCCAGCAGTTACCCCAGGAACACCGGGGAGCTGTTTTTT.

This chain connects TRBV5-5 to TRBJ1-2; perhaps TRBD1 as D (5 bases). This CDR3 has 15 residues. V dropped 4 bases and J dropped 5 bases, with 18 bases sitting between them. CDR1 is SGHKS and CDR2 is YYEKEE in the germline V gene (reference sequence). The CDR3 here is CASSPQGPSIYGYTF. DNA of the CDR3: TGTGCCAGCAGCCCGCAGGGACCATCTATATATGGCTACACCTTC.

The J gene is TRBJ1-4, the V gene TRBV7-8; 9 positions match TRBD1. The junction had 11 bases not matched to a gene; V was cut back by 1 base and J by 8 bases. Germline V gene lookup returns CDR1 SGHVS and CDR2 FQNEAQ. The CDR3 consists of 17 residues. The CDR3 DNA is TGTGCCAGCAGCTTAGAGGCCGGGACAGGGCTTAAGGAAAAACTGTTTTTT. Protein: CASSLEAGTGLKEKLFF.

The rearrangement links TRBV13 to TRBJ1-2; no clear D gene. Trimming cost V 0 bases and J 2 bases, with 7 bases left between them. The CDR3 covers 14 residues. The germline gives CDR1 PRHDT, CDR2 FYEKMQ (reference sequence). The CDR3, as DNA: TGTGCCAGCAGCTTAGGCGGCCGGAACTATGGCTACACCTTC. Translating it yields CASSLGGRNYGYTF.

Written as DNA, the CDR3 is TGTGCCAGCAGCTTATCTACAAACTCCTACGAGCAGTACTTC. Protein product: CASSLSTNSYEQYF. V usage is TRBV7-9 and J usage is TRBJ2-7; no clear D gene. The V end was cut by 2 bases, the J end by 0 bases, with 8 bases between. Germline V lookup: CDR1 SEHNR, CDR2 FQNEAQ (reference sequence). The CDR3 sequence is 14 residues long. Supplemented by reference TRBV7-9 and TRBJ2-7, the full variable domain reads DTGVSQNPRHKITKRGQNVTFRCDPISEHNRLYWYRQTLGQGPEFLTYFQNEAQLEKSRLLSDRFSAERPKGSFSTLEIQRTEQGDSAMYLCASSLSTNSYEQYFGPGTRLTVT.

The chain carries TRBV10-2 and TRBJ1-6, with 8 positions matching TRBD1. The CDR3 sequence is 15 residues long. Germline CDR1 is WSHSY and CDR2 is SAAADI. With V trimmed by 7 bases and J by 10 bases, 12 bases remained unmatched. This CDR3 reads CASKTRTGSESPLHF. The DNA for the CDR3 is TGCGCCAGCAAGACGAGGACAGGGTCGGAATCACCCCTCCACTTT.

The sample holds a few counts of this clone. The chain recombines TRBV6-4 with TRBJ1-3; TRBD1 is a possible D gene (5 bases). Germline V gives CDR1 MRHNA, CDR2 SNTAGT. The CDR3 is 14 amino acids. With 6 bases removed from V and 4 bases from J, the gap between germline ends came to 13 bases. The CDR3 loop is CASRTPGGGNTIYF. CDR3 bases: TGTGCCAGCAGGACCCCGGGGGGGGGAAACACCATATATTTT.

The rearrangement links TRBV5-1 to TRBJ2-7, with D hard to call. Germline V gives CDR1 SGHRS, CDR2 YFSETQ. Trimming left V 0 bases short and J 1 base short, with 5 bases between. The CDR3 spans 13 residues. The CDR3 loop reads CASSLGESYEQYF. The CDR3 DNA is TGCGCCAGCAGCTTGGGGGAATCCTACGAGCAGTACTTC.

The J gene is TRBJ2-1, the V gene TRBV3-1 (or the pseudogene TRBV3-2), with D possibly TRBD1 on 5 matching bases. The germline V gene encodes CDR1 LGHDT and CDR2 YNNKEL (reference sequence). The V and J ends lost 0 bases and 1 base respectively, with 10 bases between them. This CDR3 comprises 16 residues. The CDR3 sequence is CASSQDNRRSYNEQFF. The CDR3 DNA reads TGTGCCAGCAGCCAAGATAACAGGCGTTCCTACAATGAGCAGTTCTTC.

The chain employs TRBV3-1 (or the pseudogene TRBV3-2) and TRBJ1-2; 10 bases are shared with TRBD1. Trimming took 6 bases from V and 3 from J; bases not matched to a gene: 4. From germline, CDR1 is LGHDT and CDR2 YNNKEL (reference sequence). The CDR3 sequence is 14 residues long. The CDR3 here is CASRPGQGYYGYTF. The CDR3 region has the DNA TGTGCCAGCAGACCGGGACAGGGGTACTATGGCTACACCTTC.

Written as DNA, the CDR3 is TGTGCCAGCAGCTTCCAGCGGGTGGGTTATGGCTACACCTTC. Amino acid sequence: CASSFQRVGYGYTF. This sequence joins TRBV7-9 and TRBJ1-2; no clear D gene. The CDR3 loop spans 14 amino acids. V lost 3 bases and J lost 5, with 13 bases in between. Germline V gene lookup returns CDR1 SEHNR and CDR2 FQNEAQ (reference sequence).

CDR3 sequence (DNA): TGTGCCAGTAGTATAGAGGGACAGGGTGAATCACCCCTCCACTTT. Translation gives CASSIEGQGESPLHF. The V call is TRBV19, the J call TRBJ1-6; 9 bases are a match to TRBD1. This CDR3 region has 15 residues. V was clipped by 0 bases and J by 10 bases; unmatched bases: 4. CDR1 is LNHDA and CDR2 is SQIVND in the germline V gene (reference sequence).

The rearrangement joins TRBV10-2 to TRBJ1-1, with 8 bases matching TRBD1. CDR1 is WSHSY and CDR2 is SAAADI in the germline V gene. V lost 6 bases to trimming and J lost 6 bases; unmatched junction nucleotides: 3. The CDR3 length is 12 residues. CDR3 region: CASSRTGPEAFF. CDR3 DNA sequence: TGCGCCAGCAGCCGGACAGGGCCTGAAGCTTTCTTT.

The chain is built from TRBV5-1 and TRBJ1-1; no reliable D call. V dropped 4 bases and J dropped 1 base, with 11 bases sitting between them. The length of the CDR3 is 14 residues. CDR1 SGHRS and CDR2 YFSETQ come from the germline V gene. The CDR3 DNA follows: TGCGCCAGCAGCCTGCTTGGAGGGAACACTGAAGCTTTCTTT. Translation gives CASSLLGGNTEAFF.

The V gene is TRBV5-6, the J gene TRBJ2-7; 10 bases agree with TRBD1. The germline V gene encodes CDR1 SGHDT and CDR2 YYEEEE. The CDR3 sequence is 15 residues long. V dropped 3 bases and J dropped 6; count of bases not matched to a gene: 9. This CDR3 is CASSSVGTGASEQYF. The CDR3 DNA is TGTGCCAGCAGCTCGGTCGGGACAGGGGCTTCCGAGCAGTACTTC.

This chain connects TRBV19 to TRBJ1-5; D might be TRBD1 (5 bases). In germline, CDR1 is LNHDA, CDR2 SQIVND (reference sequence). Trimming took off 7 bases at V and 2 bases at J, with 15 bases between the two ends. The CDR3 has 15 residues. The CDR3 reads CASTPRGVGNQPQHF. The CDR3 nucleotides are TGTGCCAGTACCCCTCGAGGGGTAGGCAATCAGCCCCAGCATTTT.

V and J are TRBV12-5 and TRBJ2-3; perhaps TRBD1 as D (5 bases). V was clipped by 5 bases and J by 4 bases, with 10 bases between them. Germline V lookup: CDR1 LGHNT, CDR2 FRNRAP. The CDR3 totals 13 residues. In nucleotides, the CDR3 is TGTGCTAGTGGTCCTCAAGGGGCAGATACGCAGTATTTT. It encodes CASGPQGADTQYF.

The chain employs TRBV5-1 and TRBJ2-3, with a possible D match to TRBD2 (5 bases). Germline CDR1 reads SGHRS; CDR2 reads YFSETQ. Trimming removed 3 bases from V and 2 bases from J, with 13 bases in between. This CDR3 has 15 residues. The CDR3 DNA is TGCGCCAGCAGCTCCGGACTGGGCGACACAGATACGCAGTATTTT. Encoded protein: CASSSGLGDTDTQYF.

V gene TRBV24-1 combines with J gene TRBJ2-7, with 7 bases fitting TRBD1. The J segment lost 2 bases and the V segment lost 7 bases, leaving 4 bases of the junction unmatched. Per the germline V gene, CDR1 is KGHDR and CDR2 is SFDVKD. The CDR3 loop spans 13 amino acids. The DNA for the CDR3 is TGTGCCACCAGACCGGGACAGACCTACGAGCAGTACTTC. It specifies CATRPGQTYEQYF.